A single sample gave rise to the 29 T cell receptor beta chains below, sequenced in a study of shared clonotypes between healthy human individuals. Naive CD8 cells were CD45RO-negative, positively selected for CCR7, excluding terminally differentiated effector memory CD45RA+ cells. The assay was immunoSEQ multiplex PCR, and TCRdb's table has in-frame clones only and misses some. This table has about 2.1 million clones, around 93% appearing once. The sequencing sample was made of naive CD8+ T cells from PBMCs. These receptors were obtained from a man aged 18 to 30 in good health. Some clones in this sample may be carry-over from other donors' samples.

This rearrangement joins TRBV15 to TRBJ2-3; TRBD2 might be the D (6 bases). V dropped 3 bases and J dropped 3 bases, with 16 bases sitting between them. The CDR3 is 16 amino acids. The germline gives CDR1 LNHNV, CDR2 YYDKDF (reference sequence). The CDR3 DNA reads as TGTGCCACCAGCAGCGGGACTCTCGGAAGGACAGATACGCAGTATTTT. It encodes CATSSGTLGRTDTQYF. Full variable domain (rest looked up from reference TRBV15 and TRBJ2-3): DAMVIQNPRYQVTQFGKPVTLSCSQTLNHNVMYWYQQKSSQAPKLLFHYYDKDFNNEADTPDNFQSRRPNTSFCFLDIRSPGLGDTAMYLCATSSGTLGRTDTQYFGPGTRLTVL.

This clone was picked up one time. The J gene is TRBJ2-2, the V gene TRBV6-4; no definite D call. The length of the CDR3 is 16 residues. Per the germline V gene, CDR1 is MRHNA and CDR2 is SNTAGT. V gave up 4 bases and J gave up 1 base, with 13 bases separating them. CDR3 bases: TGTGCCAGCAGTGCTCTCTTGACCCAGAACACCGGGGAGCTGTTTTTT. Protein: CASSALLTQNTGELFF.

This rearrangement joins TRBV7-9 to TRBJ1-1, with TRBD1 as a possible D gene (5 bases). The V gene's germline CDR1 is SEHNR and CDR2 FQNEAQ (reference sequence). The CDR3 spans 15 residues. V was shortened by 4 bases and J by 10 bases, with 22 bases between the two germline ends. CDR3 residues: CASSSGAGTFGGAFF. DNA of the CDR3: TGTGCCAGCAGCTCAGGCGCAGGTACTTTCGGGGGAGCTTTCTTT.

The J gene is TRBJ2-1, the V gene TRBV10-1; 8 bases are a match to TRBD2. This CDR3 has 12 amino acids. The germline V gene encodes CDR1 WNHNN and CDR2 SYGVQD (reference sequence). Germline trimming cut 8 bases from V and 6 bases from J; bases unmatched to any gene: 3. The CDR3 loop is CASGLAGNEQFF. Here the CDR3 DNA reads TGCGCCAGCGGACTAGCCGGCAATGAGCAGTTCTTC.

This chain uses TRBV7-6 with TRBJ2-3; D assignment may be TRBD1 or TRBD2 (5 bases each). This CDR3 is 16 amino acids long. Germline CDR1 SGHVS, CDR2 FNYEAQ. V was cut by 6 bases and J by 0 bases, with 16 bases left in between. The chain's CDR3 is CASSITLGVSTDTQYF. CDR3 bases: TGTGCCAGCAGTATCACCCTGGGGGTTAGCACAGATACGCAGTATTTT.

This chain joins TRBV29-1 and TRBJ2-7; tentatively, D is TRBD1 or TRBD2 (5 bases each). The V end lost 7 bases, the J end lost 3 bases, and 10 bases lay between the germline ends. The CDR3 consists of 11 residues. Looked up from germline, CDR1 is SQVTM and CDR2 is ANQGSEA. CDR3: CSARDGYEQYF. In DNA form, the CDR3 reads TGCAGCGCCAGGGACGGCTACGAGCAGTACTTC.

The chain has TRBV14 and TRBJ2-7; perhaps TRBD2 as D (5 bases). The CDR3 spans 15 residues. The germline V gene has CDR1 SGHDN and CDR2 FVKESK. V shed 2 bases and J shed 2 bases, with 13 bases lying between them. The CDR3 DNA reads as TGTGCCAGCAGCCAATCTTGGACTGGTACCTACGAGCAGTACTTC. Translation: CASSQSWTGTYEQYF.

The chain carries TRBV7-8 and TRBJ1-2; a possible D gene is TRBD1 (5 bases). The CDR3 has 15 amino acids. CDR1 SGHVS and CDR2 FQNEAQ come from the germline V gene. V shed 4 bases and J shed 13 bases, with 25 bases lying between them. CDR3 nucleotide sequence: TGTGCCAGCAGCTCCTCCGAGGCCCCCAGGTCAGGGTTCACCTTC. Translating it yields CASSSSEAPRSGFTF.

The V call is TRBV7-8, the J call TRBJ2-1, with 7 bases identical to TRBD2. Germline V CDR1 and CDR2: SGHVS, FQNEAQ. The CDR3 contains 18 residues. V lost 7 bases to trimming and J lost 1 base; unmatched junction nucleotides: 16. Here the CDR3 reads CASTQQGTSEESYNEQFF. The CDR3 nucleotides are TGTGCCAGCACCCAACAAGGAACTAGCGAAGAGTCCTACAATGAGCAGTTCTTC.

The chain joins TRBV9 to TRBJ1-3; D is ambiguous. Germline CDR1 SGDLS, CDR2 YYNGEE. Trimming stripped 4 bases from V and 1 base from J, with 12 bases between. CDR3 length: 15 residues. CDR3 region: CASSPRASSGNTIYF. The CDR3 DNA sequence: TGTGCCAGCAGCCCGAGGGCCTCATCTGGAAACACCATATATTTT.

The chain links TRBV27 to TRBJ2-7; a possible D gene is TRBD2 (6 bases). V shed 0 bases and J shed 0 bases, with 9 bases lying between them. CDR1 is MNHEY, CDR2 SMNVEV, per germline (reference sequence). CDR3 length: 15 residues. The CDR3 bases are TGTGCCAGCAGTTTATCGGGGGAGGCCTCCTACGAGCAGTACTTC. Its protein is CASSLSGEASYEQYF.

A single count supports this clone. For the CDR3, the DNA is TGTGCCACCAGCAGAGATTGGGCCCTAACTAGCACAGATACGCAGTATTTT. Residues: CATSRDWALTSTDTQYF. The chain employs TRBV15 and TRBJ2-3, with D unresolved. Germline values: CDR1 LNHNV, CDR2 YYDKDF (reference sequence). The CDR3 contains 17 residues. V lost 0 bases and J lost 0, with 13 bases in between.

As DNA, the CDR3 is TGTGCCAGCACCGGAGGGGGCACTGAAGCTTTCTTT. It specifies CASTGGGTEAFF. The gene calls are TRBV7-9 and TRBJ1-1, with D possibly being TRBD1 (6 bases). CDR1 SEHNR and CDR2 FQNEAQ come from the germline V gene (reference sequence). This CDR3 is 12 amino acids long. With 7 bases removed from V and 4 bases from J, the gap between germline ends came to 10 bases.

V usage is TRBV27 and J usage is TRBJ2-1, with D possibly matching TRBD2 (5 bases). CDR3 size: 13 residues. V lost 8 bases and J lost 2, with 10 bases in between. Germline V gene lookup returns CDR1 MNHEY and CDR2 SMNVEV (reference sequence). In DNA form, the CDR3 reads TGTGCCAGCCGACTAAGCCCCTACAATGAGCAGTTCTTC. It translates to CASRLSPYNEQFF.

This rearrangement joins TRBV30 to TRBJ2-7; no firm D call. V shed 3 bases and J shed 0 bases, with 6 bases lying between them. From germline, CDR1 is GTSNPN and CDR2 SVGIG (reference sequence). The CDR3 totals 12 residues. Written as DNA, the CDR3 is TGTGCCTGGAGCCAAGACTCCTACGAGCAGTACTTC. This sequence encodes CAWSQDSYEQYF.

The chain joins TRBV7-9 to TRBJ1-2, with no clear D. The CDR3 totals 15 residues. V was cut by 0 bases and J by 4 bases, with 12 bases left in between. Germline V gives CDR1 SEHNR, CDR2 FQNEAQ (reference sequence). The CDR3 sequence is CASSLAPGASYGYTF. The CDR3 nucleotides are TGTGCCAGCAGCTTAGCCCCTGGAGCGTCCTATGGCTACACCTTC.

Here the CDR3 DNA reads TGCAGCGCTTACAGGGTTTTGGAAAACATTCAGTACTTC. Translating it yields CSAYRVLENIQYF. This chain links TRBV29-1 with TRBJ2-4; D perhaps matches TRBD1 (6 bases). V gave up 7 bases and J gave up 5 bases, with 15 bases separating them. The CDR3 length is 13 residues. Germline lookup yields CDR1 SQVTM and CDR2 ANQGSEA.

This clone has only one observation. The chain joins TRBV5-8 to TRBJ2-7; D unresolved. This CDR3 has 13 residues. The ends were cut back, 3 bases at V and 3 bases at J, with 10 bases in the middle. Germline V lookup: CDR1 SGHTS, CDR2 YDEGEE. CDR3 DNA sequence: TGTGCCAGCAGCTCACTTGACCTCTACGAGCAGTACTTC. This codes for CASSSLDLYEQYF.

CDR3 sequence reads: CASSSNQGLYYEQYF. The CDR3 coding sequence is TGTGCCAGCAGCTCCAACCAGGGGCTCTACTACGAGCAGTACTTC. This rearrangement joins TRBV28 to TRBJ2-7; possible D gene TRBD1, 6 bases. Per the germline V gene, CDR1 is MDHEN and CDR2 is SYDVKM. Trimming removed 6 bases at V and 3 bases at J, with 18 bases between. The CDR3 has 15 residues. The whole variable domain, remainder taken from reference TRBV28 and TRBJ2-7, is DVKVTQSSRYLVKRTGEKVFLECVQDMDHENMFWYRQDPGLGLRLIYFSYDVKMKEKGDIPEGYSVSREKKERFSLILESASTNQTSMYLCASSSNQGLYYEQYFGPGTRLTVT.

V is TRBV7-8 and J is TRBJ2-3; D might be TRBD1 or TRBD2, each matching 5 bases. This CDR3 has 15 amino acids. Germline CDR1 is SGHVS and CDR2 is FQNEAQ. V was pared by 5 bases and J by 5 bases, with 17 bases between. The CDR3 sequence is CASSARRARGDTQYF. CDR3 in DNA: TGTGCCAGCAGCGCGAGGAGAGCGAGGGGAGATACGCAGTATTTT.

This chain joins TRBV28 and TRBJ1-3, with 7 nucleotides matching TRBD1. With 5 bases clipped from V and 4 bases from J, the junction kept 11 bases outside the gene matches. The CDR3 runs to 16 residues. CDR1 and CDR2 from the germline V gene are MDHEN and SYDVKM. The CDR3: CASSLLLTGRGNTIYF. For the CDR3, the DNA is TGTGCCAGCAGTCTTCTTCTGACAGGGAGAGGAAACACCATATATTTT.

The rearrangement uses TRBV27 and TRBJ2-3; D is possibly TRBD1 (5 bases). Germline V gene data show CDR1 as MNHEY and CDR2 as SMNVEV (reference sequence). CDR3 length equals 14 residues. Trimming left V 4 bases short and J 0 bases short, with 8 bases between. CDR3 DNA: TGTGCCAGCAGTTGGGGCCCTAGCACAGATACGCAGTATTTT. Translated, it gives CASSWGPSTDTQYF.

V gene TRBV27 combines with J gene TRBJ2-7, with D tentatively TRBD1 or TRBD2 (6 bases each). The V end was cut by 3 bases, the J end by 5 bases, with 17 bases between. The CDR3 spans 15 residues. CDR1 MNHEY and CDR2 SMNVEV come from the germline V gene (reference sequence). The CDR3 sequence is CASSLVGGMKNEQYF. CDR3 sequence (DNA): TGTGCCAGCAGTTTGGTAGGGGGGATGAAGAACGAGCAGTACTTC.

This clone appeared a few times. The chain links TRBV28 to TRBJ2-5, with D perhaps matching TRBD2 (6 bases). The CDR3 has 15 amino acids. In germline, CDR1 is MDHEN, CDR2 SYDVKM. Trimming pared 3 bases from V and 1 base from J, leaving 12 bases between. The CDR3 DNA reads TGTGCCAGCAGTTTCATGACTAGTTCCCAAGAGACCCAGTACTTC. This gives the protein CASSFMTSSQETQYF.

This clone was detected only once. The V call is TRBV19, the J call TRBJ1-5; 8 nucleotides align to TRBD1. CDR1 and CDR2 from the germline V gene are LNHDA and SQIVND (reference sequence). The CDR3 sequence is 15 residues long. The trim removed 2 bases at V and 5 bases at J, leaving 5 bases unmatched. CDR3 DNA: TGTGCCAGTAGTATAACAGGGGGGTACCATCAGCCCCAGCATTTT. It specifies CASSITGGYHQPQHF.

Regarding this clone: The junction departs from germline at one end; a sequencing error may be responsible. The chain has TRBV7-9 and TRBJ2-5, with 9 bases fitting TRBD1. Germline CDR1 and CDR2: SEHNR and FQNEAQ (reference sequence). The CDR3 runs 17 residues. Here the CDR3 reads CAGSPGATGTGIETQYF. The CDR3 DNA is TGTGCCGGCAGCCCAGGGGCCACCGGGACAGGGATAGAGACCCAGTACTTC.

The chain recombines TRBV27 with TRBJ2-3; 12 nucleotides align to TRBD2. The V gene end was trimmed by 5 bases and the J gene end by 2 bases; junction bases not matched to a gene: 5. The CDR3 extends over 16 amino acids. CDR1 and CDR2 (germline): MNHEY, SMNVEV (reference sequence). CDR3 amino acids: CASSPRTSGITDTQYF. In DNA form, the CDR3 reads TGTGCCAGCAGTCCCCGGACTAGCGGGATCACAGATACGCAGTATTTT.

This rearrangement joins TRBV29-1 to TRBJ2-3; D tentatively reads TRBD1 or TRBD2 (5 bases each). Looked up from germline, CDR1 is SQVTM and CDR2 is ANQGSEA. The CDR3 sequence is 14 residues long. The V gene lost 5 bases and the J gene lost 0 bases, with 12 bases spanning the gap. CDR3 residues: CSVWGLGSTDTQYF. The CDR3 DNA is TGCAGCGTTTGGGGGTTGGGGAGCACAGATACGCAGTATTTT.

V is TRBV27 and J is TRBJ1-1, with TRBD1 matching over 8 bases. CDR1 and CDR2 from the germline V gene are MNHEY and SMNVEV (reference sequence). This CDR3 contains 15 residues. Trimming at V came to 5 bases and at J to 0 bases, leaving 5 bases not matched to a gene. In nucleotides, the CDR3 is TGTGCCAGCAGTCAGACAGGGGTAATGAACACTGAAGCTTTCTTT. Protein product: CASSQTGVMNTEAFF.